The 2 T cell receptor beta chains in this list originate from one sample, sequenced in a study of blood T cells in healthy people across ages. Next came a second PCR, run for 7 to 11 cycles, which used a sample-barcoded 5' primer along with a J-beta primer mix. TCRdb re-analysed the 5' RACE reads in MiXCR, keeping a single row per CDR3 protein. The profile covers 550,000 to 650,000 distinct CDR3 sequences, with about 30% appearing a single time and 15% to 18% taken by the ten largest. Sequenced sample: blood. These receptor sequences come from a woman of 80 years or more in good health.

This clonotype was observed at least ten times. V is TRBV27 and J is TRBJ2-7; 8 bases are a match to TRBD1. J was trimmed by 4 bases and V by 2 bases; bases with no gene match: 7. Germline V lookup: CDR1 MNHEY, CDR2 SMNVEV (reference sequence). The CDR3 has 15 amino acids. CDR3 loop: CASSLGGTGLYEQYF. The CDR3 DNA sequence: TGTGCCAGCAGTTTAGGGGGGACAGGATTGTACGAGCAGTACTTC.

In this sample, this clonotype turned up a few times. The gene calls are TRBV20-1 and TRBJ1-1; 7 nucleotides match TRBD1. In germline, CDR1 is DFQATT, CDR2 SNEGSKA (reference sequence). This CDR3 contains 13 residues. The junction had 6 bases not matched to a gene; V was cut back by 5 bases and J by 3 bases. CDR3 amino acids: CSAGDSTDTEAFF. As DNA, the CDR3 is TGCAGTGCTGGGGACAGTACGGACACTGAAGCTTTCTTT.